The present TCR beta chain was sequenced within a study of spatial heterogeneity in lung cancer (dated by TCRdb to the late 2010s). The study in broad terms: More beta-chain than alpha-chain transcripts were consistently detected, likely reflecting higher beta-chain transcript abundance. Both alpha and beta chains were TCR-sequenced in samples taken at surgery, namely 220 tumor regions, 61 to 65 matched nontumor lung samples and 56 PBMC samples. In non-small cell lung cancer, the study made a quantitative comparison of TCR alpha and beta repertoires among multiple tumor regions, matched nontumor lung and blood. In the raw uncorrected reads, each unique combination of TCR and UMI appeared on average more than ten times. Nonsynonymous mutation counts, determined by whole-exome sequencing of tumor tissue, were related to TCR repertoire features. Overall study outcomes, separate from this receptor: Confirming at a functional level the hypothesis that regional TCRs recognize regional mutations was considered to require additional single-cell paired TCR alpha and beta sequencing. Ubiquitous expanded tumor TCRs were found in blood more often at tumor resection than at routine follow-up.

Reading the germline V gene gives CDR1 SGHTA and CDR2 FQGNSA. Deletion took 1 base off V and 1 base off J, with a span of 10 bases between the germline ends. The CDR3 sequence holds 16 residues, the cysteine and phenylalanine included. Kept here is only the CDR3 DNA, which spans 48 bases and is read in frame from base 1. A few counts support this clonotype. Its binding antigen is unknown. No base-level quality is on record; no much larger clone is a single base apart. The method behind the library was 5' RACE. TCRdb shows the sequencer as NextSeq 500. In the TCR library protocol, a unique molecular identifier was attached to each TCR cDNA molecule so that PCR and sequencing errors could be corrected. As for how the authors treated the data: TCR identification, UMI-based error correction and CDR3 extraction were all carried out with Decombinator tools. Expanded TCRs were defined as those above a frequency of 2 per 1,000, corresponding to the top 1% of the tumor frequency distribution. Renyi diversity was calculated using the R vegan package after each repertoire was subsampled 100 times to 5,000 TCRs. CDR3 similarity networks were built from amino acid triplet string-kernel similarity, connecting CDR3s with pairwise similarity above 0.82. Clones were called with MiXCR by TCRdb after fastp trimmed the public reads at Q25, and only in-frame beta chains were retained. Each CDR3 protein appears once, grouped with its most common genes and DNA. TCRdb's processing, not the authors' own work, is the source of the V and J calls. The sample contains about 39,000 distinct CDR3 sequences, 4.5% to 6% of them found a single time. The top ten hold 9.5% to 13% of the sample.

The time point label corresponds to: sample taken at primary tumor resection. Without any cell sorting, TCR sequencing was performed on whole RNA extracted either from tumor and nontumor lung tissue or from cryopreserved PBMC samples. The donors were 60 to 80 patients from the lung TRACERx cohort who had early-stage, untreated non-small cell lung cancer. Only patients for whom sufficient RNA was available from at least two tumor regions were selected for TCR sequencing. This TCR derives from a male donor with early-stage non-small cell lung cancer. The chain links TRBV7-2 with TRBJ2-2, with no confidently assigned D gene. This material consisted of PBMCs, taken at surgery. Here the CDR3 is given as CASSLVANLNTGELFF. Here is the DNA: TGTGCCAGCAGCTTAGTAGCCAACCTGAACACCGGGGAGCTGTTTTTT.